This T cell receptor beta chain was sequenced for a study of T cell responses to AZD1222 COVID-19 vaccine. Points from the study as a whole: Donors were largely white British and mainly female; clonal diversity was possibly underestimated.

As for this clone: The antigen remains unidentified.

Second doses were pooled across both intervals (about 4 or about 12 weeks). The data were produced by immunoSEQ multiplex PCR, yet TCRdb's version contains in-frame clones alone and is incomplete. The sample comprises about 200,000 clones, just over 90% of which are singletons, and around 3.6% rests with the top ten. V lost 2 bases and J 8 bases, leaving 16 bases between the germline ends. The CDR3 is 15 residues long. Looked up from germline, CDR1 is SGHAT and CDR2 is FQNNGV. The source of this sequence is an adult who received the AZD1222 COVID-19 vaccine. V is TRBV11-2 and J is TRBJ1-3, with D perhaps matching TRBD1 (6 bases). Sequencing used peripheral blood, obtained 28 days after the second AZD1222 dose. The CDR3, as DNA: TGTGCCAGCAGCTTACTTCAGGGGCCGCAGGACACCATATATTTT. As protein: CASSLLQGPQDTIYF.